This TCR beta chain is drawn from a study of identical twins listed by TCRdb under 2016. For the wider study: The study deep-sequenced TCR alpha and beta repertoires from monozygotic twins, unrelated adults of various ages and cord blood to test whether fetal clonotypes persist. To rule out contamination, the twin experiments were replicated at different times with different library preparation protocols.

Every donor in the study was a healthy Caucasian. The twin cohort comprised three pairs of female monozygotic twins, all aged about 18 to 30 years. The RNA used for TCR libraries was isolated from peripheral blood mononuclear cells. The receptor library was made with 5' RACE. Sequencing was carried out with an Illumina HiSeq 2000. Template switching added a universal primer binding site, and the final cDNA carried a unique molecular identifier that allowed TCR cDNA molecules to be counted accurately. Specific primers in the conserved constant-segment region were used to synthesize first-strand cDNA for the TCR alpha and beta chains. To control for contamination, each cDNA library was double barcoded with a SMART-Mk sample barcode plus Illumina barcodes. TruSeq adapter sequences and Illumina sample barcodes were added in two successive PCR steps. The TCR alpha and beta cDNA libraries were sequenced on the Illumina HiSeq platform using custom primers. The authors' pipeline ran thus. Raw reads were processed with MiGEC to extract unique molecular identifiers, and MiXCR was used to determine CDR3 positions. Recombination models were inferred per individual with the repgenHMM and IGoR tools using an EM algorithm. The tcR package in R was used for shared clonotype analysis, with sharing normalized by the product of cloneset sizes. Out-of-frame nonproductive sequences were analyzed to study raw recombination free of thymic and clonal selection effects. TCRdb trimmed public reads at Q25 via fastp, called clones via MiXCR and kept in-frame beta chains. Rows merge per CDR3 protein into single entries with the most common DNA and genes. TCRdb's processing, not the authors' own work, is the source of the V and J calls. The sample records about 690,000 distinct CDR3 sequences, 21% of which are singletons. The top ten hold around 4.4% of the sample.

A note on this clonotype: What this receptor recognizes is not known. No base quality values were provided; no much bigger clone lies one nucleotide off.

From the cysteine through the phenylalanine, the CDR3 covers 13 amino acids. The DNA shown is the 39-base CDR3, in frame from base 1. The germline V gene (reference sequence) supplies CDR1 DFQATT and CDR2 SNEGSKA. Trimming takes 7 bases from V and 5 bases from J, and the germline ends sit 15 bases apart. The paper as a whole reports these results and caveats: Fewer insertions were carried by abundant cord blood beta clonotypes, a similar but weaker trend appeared in young adult naive repertoires, and no such trend appeared in memory repertoires. Zero-insertion analyses could be partly confounded by invariant T cells such as MAIT and iNKT, although diverse VJ usage argued against such confounding for most clonotypes. In monozygotic twins, recombination models systematically underestimated out-of-frame TCR alpha sharing, but the models matched the sharing seen between unrelated individuals. Because the same donors could not be followed over many years, the conclusions depended on cross-sectional statistical analysis. The excess sharing between twins in beta out-of-frame sequences was weaker because fewer shared sequences reduced the signal-to-noise ratio. Out-of-frame TCR alpha sequences shared between twins showed an excess of low generation-probability sequences compared with coincidental sharing between unrelated individuals.

A further study also used this sample, focusing on T cells expressing NK-cell markers. The second investigation adds: In sorted CD3+CD56+NKG2C+, CD3+CD56+NKG2C- and CD3+CD56-NKG2C+ T-cell subsets from eight or nine donors, TCR beta-chain repertoires were profiled. Seven of the eight sequenced donors were HCMV-seropositive and one was HCMV-seronegative. To restrict sorting to alphabetaTCR-expressing T cells, an anti-gammadeltaTCR antibody was added in several experiments. In a handful of donors, the dominant CD3+CD56+NKG2C+ clonotypes were among the top 10 CD8+ clonotypes and accounted for about 1.0-7.5% of CD8+ T cells. Those dominant clonotypes were again the most abundant among CD3+CD56-NKG2C+ cells in a handful of donors, at about 28.3-65%. Whether the expanded NKG2C-expressing T cell clones were specific for HCMV antigens was left unclear. All eight donors whose samples were sequenced were randomly selected healthy volunteers, three of them men and five women. A commercial ELISA kit detecting HCMV-specific IgG in serum was used to determine HCMV serostatus. For five or six donors, bulk peripheral blood T-cell repertoires were also sequenced from unsorted PBMC. MIGEC was used to demultiplex reads and group the reads by UMI, and MiTCR was used to assemble and quantify clonotypes. To exclude erroneous sequences, only TCR cDNA sequences supported by at least two reads were retained. The tcR package was used for downstream repertoire analysis, with clonotypes matched between fractions based on CDR3 nucleotide sequence plus V segment. VDJmatch was used to annotate antigen specificity against VDJdb, with one amino acid substitution allowed in CDR3.

The sequence is built from TRBV20-1 and TRBJ2-1; no D gene can be assigned with confidence. The sequenced sample was PBMCs. The origin of this receptor is a woman younger than 35 in good health. The CDR3 reads CSVWPPANNEQFF. The DNA reads as follows: TGCAGTGTATGGCCCCCCGCAAACAATGAGCAGTTCTTC.